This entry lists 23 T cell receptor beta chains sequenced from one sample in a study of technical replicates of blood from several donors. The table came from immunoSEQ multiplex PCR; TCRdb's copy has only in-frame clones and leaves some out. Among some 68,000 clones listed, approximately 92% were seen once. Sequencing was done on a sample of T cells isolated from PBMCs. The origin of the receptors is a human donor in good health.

The CDR3 here is CASRTGADEQYF. The CDR3 region has the DNA TGTGCCAGCAGGACAGGAGCGGACGAGCAGTACTTC. The rearrangement links TRBV21-1 to TRBJ2-7; the table gives TRBD1 as D, unverified against the DNA. TRBV21-1 is recorded as a pseudogene. The CDR3 totals 12 residues.

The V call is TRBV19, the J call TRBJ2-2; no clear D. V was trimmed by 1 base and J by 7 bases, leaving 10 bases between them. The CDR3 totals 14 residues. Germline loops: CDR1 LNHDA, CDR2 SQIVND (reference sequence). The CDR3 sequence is CASSIAQVNGELFF. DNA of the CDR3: TGTGCCAGTAGTATAGCCCAGGTGAACGGGGAGCTGTTTTTT. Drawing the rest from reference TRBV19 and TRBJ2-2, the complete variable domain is DGGITQSPKYLFRKEGQNVTLSCEQNLNHDAMYWYRQDPGQGLRLIYYSQIVNDFQKGDIAEGYSVSREKKESFPLTVTSAQKNPTAFYLCASSIAQVNGELFFGEGSRLTVL.

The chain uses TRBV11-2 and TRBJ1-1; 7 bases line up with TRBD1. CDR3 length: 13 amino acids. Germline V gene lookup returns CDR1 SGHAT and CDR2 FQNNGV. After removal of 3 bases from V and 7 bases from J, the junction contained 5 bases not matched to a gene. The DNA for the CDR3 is TGTGCCAGCAGCTTGACAGGGTTGGGTGAAGCTTTCTTT. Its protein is CASSLTGLGEAFF.

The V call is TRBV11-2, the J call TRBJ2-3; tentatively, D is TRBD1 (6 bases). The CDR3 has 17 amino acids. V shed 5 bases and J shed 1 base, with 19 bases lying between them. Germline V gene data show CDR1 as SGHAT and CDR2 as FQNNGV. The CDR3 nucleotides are TGTGCCAGCAGCCGATGGACAGTGCCCAAGCGCACAGATACGCAGTATTTT. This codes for CASSRWTVPKRTDTQYF.

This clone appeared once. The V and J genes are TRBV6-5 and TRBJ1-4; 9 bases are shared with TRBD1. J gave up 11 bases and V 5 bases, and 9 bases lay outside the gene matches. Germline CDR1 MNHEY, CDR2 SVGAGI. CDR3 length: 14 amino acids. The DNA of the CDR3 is TGTGCCAGCAGTGACCGGGACAGGGTATGGAAACTGTTTTTT. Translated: CASSDRDRVWKLFF.

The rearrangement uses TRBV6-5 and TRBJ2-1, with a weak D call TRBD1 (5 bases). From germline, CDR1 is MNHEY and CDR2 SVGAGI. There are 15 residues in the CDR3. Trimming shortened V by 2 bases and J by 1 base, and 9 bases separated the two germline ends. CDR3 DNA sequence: TGTGCCAGCAGTTACGAGACAGCTTCCTACAATGAGCAGTTCTTC. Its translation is CASSYETASYNEQFF.

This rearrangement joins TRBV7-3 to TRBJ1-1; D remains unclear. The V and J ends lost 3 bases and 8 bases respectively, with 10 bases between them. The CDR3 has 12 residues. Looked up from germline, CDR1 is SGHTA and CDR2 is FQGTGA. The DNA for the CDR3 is TGTGCCAGCAGCTTTGGAGGCTCGGAAGCTTTCTTT. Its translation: CASSFGGSEAFF.

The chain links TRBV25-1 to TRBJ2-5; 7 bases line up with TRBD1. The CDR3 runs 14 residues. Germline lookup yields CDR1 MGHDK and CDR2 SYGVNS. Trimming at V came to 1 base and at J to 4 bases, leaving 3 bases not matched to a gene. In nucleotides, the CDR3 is TGTGCCAGCAGTGAATGGGCAGGGGGAGAGACCCAGTACTTC. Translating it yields CASSEWAGGETQYF.

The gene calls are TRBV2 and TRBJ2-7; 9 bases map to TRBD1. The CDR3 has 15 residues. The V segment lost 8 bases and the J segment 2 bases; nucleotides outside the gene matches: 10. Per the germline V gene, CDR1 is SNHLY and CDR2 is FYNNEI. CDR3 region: CASRRDRDRAYEQYF. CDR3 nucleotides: TGTGCCAGCCGACGGGACAGGGATCGAGCCTACGAGCAGTACTTC.

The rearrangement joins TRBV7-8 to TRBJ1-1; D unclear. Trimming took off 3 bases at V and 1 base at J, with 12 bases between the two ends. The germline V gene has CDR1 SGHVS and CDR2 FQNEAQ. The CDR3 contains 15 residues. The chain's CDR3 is CASSFGLLPNTEAFF. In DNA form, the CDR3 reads TGTGCCAGCAGCTTCGGTTTACTGCCGAACACTGAAGCTTTCTTT.

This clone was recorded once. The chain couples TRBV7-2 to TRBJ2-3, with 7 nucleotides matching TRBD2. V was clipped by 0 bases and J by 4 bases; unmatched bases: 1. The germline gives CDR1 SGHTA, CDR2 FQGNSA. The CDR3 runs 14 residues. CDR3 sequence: CASSLAGGADTQYF. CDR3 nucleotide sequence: TGTGCCAGCAGCTTAGCGGGAGGGGCAGATACGCAGTATTTT.

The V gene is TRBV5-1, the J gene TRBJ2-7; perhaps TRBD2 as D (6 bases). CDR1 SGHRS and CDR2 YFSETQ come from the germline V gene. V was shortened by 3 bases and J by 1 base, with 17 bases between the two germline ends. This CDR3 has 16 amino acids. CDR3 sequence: CASSSAARDLSYEQYF. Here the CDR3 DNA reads TGCGCCAGCAGCTCGGCGGCCAGGGACTTATCCTACGAGCAGTACTTC.

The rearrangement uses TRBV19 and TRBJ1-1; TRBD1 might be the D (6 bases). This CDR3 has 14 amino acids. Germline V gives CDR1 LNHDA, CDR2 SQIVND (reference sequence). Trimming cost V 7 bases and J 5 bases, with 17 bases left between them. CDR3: CASTNRATGTEAFF. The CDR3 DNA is TGTGCCAGTACTAATAGGGCAACAGGGACTGAAGCTTTCTTT. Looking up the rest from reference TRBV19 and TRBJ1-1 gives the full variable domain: DGGITQSPKYLFRKEGQNVTLSCEQNLNHDAMYWYRQDPGQGLRLIYYSQIVNDFQKGDIAEGYSVSREKKESFPLTVTSAQKNPTAFYLCASTNRATGTEAFFGQGTRLTVV.

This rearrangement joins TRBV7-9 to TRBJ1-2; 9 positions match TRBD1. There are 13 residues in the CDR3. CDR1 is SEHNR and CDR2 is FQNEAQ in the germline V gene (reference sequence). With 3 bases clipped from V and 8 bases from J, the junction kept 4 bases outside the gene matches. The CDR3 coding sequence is TGTGCCAGCAGCTTGGACAGGGGTCCCGGCTACACCTTC. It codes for CASSLDRGPGYTF.

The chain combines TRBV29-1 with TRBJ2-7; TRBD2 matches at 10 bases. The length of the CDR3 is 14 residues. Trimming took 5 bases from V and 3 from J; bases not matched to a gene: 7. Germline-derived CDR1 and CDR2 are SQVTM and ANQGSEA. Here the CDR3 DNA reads TGCAGCGTTCTCCTAGCGGGGGTTCTCTACGAGCAGTACTTC. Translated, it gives CSVLLAGVLYEQYF.

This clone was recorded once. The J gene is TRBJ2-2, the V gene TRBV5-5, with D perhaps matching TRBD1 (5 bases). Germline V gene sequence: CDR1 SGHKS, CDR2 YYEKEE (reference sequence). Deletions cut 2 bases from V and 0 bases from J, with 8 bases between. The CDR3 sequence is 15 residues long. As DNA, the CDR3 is TGTGCCAGCAGCTTTAGACAGACGAACACCGGGGAGCTGTTTTTT. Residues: CASSFRQTNTGELFF.

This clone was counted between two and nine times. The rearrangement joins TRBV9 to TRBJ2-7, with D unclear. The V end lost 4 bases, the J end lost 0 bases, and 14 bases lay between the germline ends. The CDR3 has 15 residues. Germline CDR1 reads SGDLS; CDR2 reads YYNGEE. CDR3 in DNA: TGTGCCAGCAGCCCGCTGGGCACGGCCTCCTACGAGCAGTACTTC. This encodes CASSPLGTASYEQYF.

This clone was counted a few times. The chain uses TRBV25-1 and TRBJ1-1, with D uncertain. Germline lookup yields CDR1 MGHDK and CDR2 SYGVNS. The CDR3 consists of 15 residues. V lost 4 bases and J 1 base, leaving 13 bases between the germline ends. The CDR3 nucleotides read TGTGCCAGCAGTGCGTCCGAGGGTGGGAACACTGAAGCTTTCTTT. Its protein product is CASSASEGGNTEAFF.

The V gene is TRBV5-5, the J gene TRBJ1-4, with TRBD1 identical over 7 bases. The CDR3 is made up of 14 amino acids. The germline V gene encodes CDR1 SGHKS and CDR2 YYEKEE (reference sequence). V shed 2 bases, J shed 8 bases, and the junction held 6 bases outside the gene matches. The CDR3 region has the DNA TGTGCCAGCAGCTTAAGGGGGCAAAGCGAAAAACTGTTTTTT. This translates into CASSLRGQSEKLFF.

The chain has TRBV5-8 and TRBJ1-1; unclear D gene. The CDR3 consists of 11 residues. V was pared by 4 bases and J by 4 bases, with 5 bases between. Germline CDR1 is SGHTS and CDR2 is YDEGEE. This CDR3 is CASSPGTEAFF. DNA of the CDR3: TGTGCCAGCAGCCCAGGCACTGAAGCTTTCTTT.

The CDR3 here is CASRTSGAYNEQFF. CDR3 coding DNA: TGTGCCAGCAGGACTAGCGGGGCTTACAATGAGCAGTTCTTC. The V and J genes are TRBV2 and TRBJ2-1, with TRBD2 matching 11 bases. Germline values: CDR1 SNHLY, CDR2 FYNNEI. V lost 6 bases and J lost 4; bases outside the gene matches: 2. The CDR3 covers 14 residues.

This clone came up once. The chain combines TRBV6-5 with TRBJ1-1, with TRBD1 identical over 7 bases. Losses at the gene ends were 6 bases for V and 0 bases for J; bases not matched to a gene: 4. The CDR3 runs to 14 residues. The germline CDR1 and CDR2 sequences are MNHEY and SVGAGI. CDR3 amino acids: CASSWGQMNTEAFF. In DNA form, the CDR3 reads TGTGCCAGCAGCTGGGGACAGATGAACACTGAAGCTTTCTTT.

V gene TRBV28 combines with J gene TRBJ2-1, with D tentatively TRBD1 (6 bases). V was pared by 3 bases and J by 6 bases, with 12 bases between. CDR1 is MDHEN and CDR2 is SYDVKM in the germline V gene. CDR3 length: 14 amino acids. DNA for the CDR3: TGTGCCAGCAGTTTCCCCGGGACACCCAATGAGCAGTTCTTC. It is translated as CASSFPGTPNEQFF. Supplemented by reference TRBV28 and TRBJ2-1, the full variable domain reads DVKVTQSSRYLVKRTGEKVFLECVQDMDHENMFWYRQDPGLGLRLIYFSYDVKMKEKGDIPEGYSVSREKKERFSLILESASTNQTSMYLCASSFPGTPNEQFFGPGTRLTVL.